These T cell receptor beta chains were read from a single sample in a study of blood T cell repertoires in COVID-19. TCRdb keeps only in-frame clones here, not all; method: immunoSEQ multiplex PCR. The table lists about 60,000 clones, approximately 88% of them singletons, with around a sixth in the top ten. The sample taken for sequencing was peripheral blood. These receptor sequences come from a man in his 70s with active COVID-19. The CDR3 runs from the conserved cysteine through the conserved F or W. A D gene is named only where the DNA matches it firmly. Clone size, where shown, is once, few, many, or a class for clones that have expanded.

abundance	v_gene	d_gene	j_gene	CDR3nt	CDR3aa
few	TRBV15	TRBD2	TRBJ2-7	TGTGCCACCAGCCCTCGGACTAGCGGGAGCGGCGAGCAGTACTTC	CATSPRTSGSGEQYF
-	TRBV11-3	TRBD1	TRBJ2-1	TGTGCCAGCAGCCGAGACAGGGGAAACAATGAGCAGTTCTTC	CASSRDRGNNEQFF
once	TRBV2	-	TRBJ1-5	TGTGCCAGCAGTGAAAGAGGGGGTTACGATAATCAGCCCCAGCATTTT	CASSERGGYDNQPQHF
-	TRBV3-1/TRBV3-2	-	TRBJ2-1	TGTGCCAGCAGCCAAGATTGGAGCACCTCCGAGCAGTTCTTC	CASSQDWSTSEQFF
-	TRBV5-1	TRBD1	TRBJ1-1	TGCGCCAGCAGCTTAAACCCGGGACAGGGGGGTAAGGACACTGAAGCTTTCTTT	CASSLNPGQGGKDTEAFF
-	TRBV3-1/TRBV3-2	-	TRBJ2-1	TGTGCCAGCAGCCCATTTATTAGAGAAGGGGCCAATGAGCAGTTCTTC	CASSPFIREGANEQFF
-	TRBV5-1	TRBD1	TRBJ1-4	TGCGCCAGCAGCTTTGGAGGACAGGATGAAAAACTGTTTTTT	CASSFGGQDEKLFF
-	TRBV3-1/TRBV3-2	-	TRBJ2-1	TGTGCCAGCAGCCAAAAAAAAACTCCCATCAATGAGCAGTTCTTC	CASSQKKTPINEQFF
-	TRBV2	TRBD2	TRBJ2-3	TGTGCCAGCAGTTATAAGACTAGCGGGACTAGCACAGATACGCAGTATTTT	CASSYKTSGTSTDTQYF
-	TRBV18	TRBD1	TRBJ2-5	TGTGCCAGCTCACCCTGGGACAGGATGAAGACCCAGTACTTC	CASSPWDRMKTQYF
-	TRBV28	TRBD1	TRBJ1-5	TGTGCCAGCAGGTTACTATGGGACAGTAGCAATCAGCCCCAGCATTTT	CASRLLWDSSNQPQHF
-	TRBV4-3	TRBD2	TRBJ2-3	TGCGCCAGCAGCCAAGACCGGCTAGCGGGGATAGATACGCAGTATTTT	CASSQDRLAGIDTQYF
once	TRBV5-4	TRBD2	TRBJ2-5	TGTGCCAGCAGGCCGGGACTAGCGGGCGAGACCCAGTACTTC	CASRPGLAGETQYF
many	TRBV5-1	TRBD1	TRBJ2-7	TGCGCCAGCAGCGCGGGACAGGGTAACGAGCAGTACTTC	CASSAGQGNEQYF
-	TRBV5-8	-	TRBJ1-6	TGTGCCAGCAGCTTGGGCGGGTATAATTCACCCCTCCACTTT	CASSLGGYNSPLHF
few	TRBV5-1	TRBD1	TRBJ2-3	TGCGCCAGCAGCGACACAGGGCTTACAGGGGTAGATACGCAGTATTTT	CASSDTGLTGVDTQYF
-	TRBV5-6	-	TRBJ2-3	TGTGCCAGCAGCCAAATCGCGGCAACAGATACGCAGTATTTT	CASSQIAATDTQYF
-	TRBV18	-	TRBJ2-7	TGTGCCAGCCCAAGGGGCGACGAGTCCTACGAGCAGTACTTC	CASPRGDESYEQYF
-	TRBV18	-	TRBJ1-6	TGTGCCAGCTCACCATACGGGGTAATGAAGAATTCACCCCTCCACTTT	CASSPYGVMKNSPLHF
-	TRBV28	-	TRBJ2-7	TGTGCCAGCAATCAACCCGGGGATAGCTCCTACGAGCAGTACTTC	CASNQPGDSSYEQYF
-	TRBV4-3	-	TRBJ2-1	TGCGCCAGCAGCCATAGAGCTAGGCAATCCTACAATGAGCAGTTCTTC	CASSHRARQSYNEQFF
-	TRBV9	-	TRBJ2-5	TGTGCCAGCAATCCCGGGACAAAAGAGACCCAGTACTTC	CASNPGTKETQYF
-	TRBV5-1	TRBD2	TRBJ2-5	TGCGCCAGCAGCCTAGGGAGTCTAGCGGGCCAAGAGACCCAGTACTTC	CASSLGSLAGQETQYF
-	TRBV29-1	-	TRBJ1-1	TGCAGCGTTTATAGCGGCAACACTGAAGCTTTCTTT	CSVYSGNTEAFF
once	TRBV12-3/TRBV12-4	-	TRBJ2-7	TGTGCCAGCAGTGACACAGGGCTAGAGCAGTACTTC	CASSDTGLEQYF
-	TRBV9	TRBD1	TRBJ2-2	TGTGCCAGCAGCGAGGGACAGGGGTTATCTGGGGAGCTGTTTTTT	CASSEGQGLSGELFF
-	TRBV3-1/TRBV3-2	TRBD1	TRBJ1-2	TGTGCCAGCAGCCTAAGGACAGGGGTAGGCTACACCTTC	CASSLRTGVGYTF
-	TRBV19	TRBD2	TRBJ2-2	TGTGCCAGTACCGGGAGGGGCGGGGAGCTGTTTTTT	CASTGRGGELFF
-	TRBV5-4	TRBD1	TRBJ2-5	TGTGCCAGCAGCAGTGCCGGGACAGCCGACGGCGGGGAGACCCAGTACTTC	CASSSAGTADGGETQYF
-	TRBV2	-	TRBJ2-7	TGTGCCAGCAGTAAACAGGGCACTATCTTGGAGCAGTACTTC	CASSKQGTILEQYF
few	TRBV18	-	TRBJ2-2	TGTGCCAGCTCACCAGGGGTTAGCGGTTACACCGGGGAGCTGTTTTTT	CASSPGVSGYTGELFF
-	TRBV29-1	-	TRBJ2-2	TGCAGCGTTGAGGGCCGAGCGAACACCGGGGAGCTGTTTTTT	CSVEGRANTGELFF
-	TRBV19	-	TRBJ2-1	TGTGCCAGTAGCCTTTCAGGGTATAATGAGCAGTTCTTC	CASSLSGYNEQFF
-	TRBV30	TRBD2	TRBJ2-1	TGTGCCTGGAGTGTACGATCTAGCGGGAGGAACAATGAGCAGTTCTTC	CAWSVRSSGRNNEQFF
-	TRBV7-9	TRBD1	TRBJ2-2	TGTGCCAGCAGCGGACAGGGGGCAGGGAACACCGGGGAGCTGTTTTTT	CASSGQGAGNTGELFF
-	TRBV5-6	TRBD1	TRBJ1-3	TGTGCCAGCAGCTGGGACAGGGGCTCTGGAAACACCATATATTTT	CASSWDRGSGNTIYF
once	TRBV6-5	-	TRBJ2-7	TGTGCCAGCAGGTCGAGATTGACAGCGTACGAGCAGTACTTC	CASRSRLTAYEQYF
once	TRBV19	-	TRBJ2-1	TGTGCCAGTAGTTGGGCCCCCCCATTCTACAATGAGCAGTTCTTC	CASSWAPPFYNEQFF
-	TRBV29-1	-	TRBJ2-1	TGCAGCGGGCAGGGGGCTCAAGCGGGGCTCCACAATGAGCAGTTCTTC	CSGQGAQAGLHNEQFF
-	TRBV9	TRBD1	TRBJ2-7	TGTGCCAGCAGCAGGGGACAGGGGAGGTCCGAGCAGTACTTC	CASSRGQGRSEQYF
-	TRBV5-1	-	TRBJ2-1	TGCGCCAGCCGTTCGGAGCACACCTACAATGAGCAGTTCTTC	CASRSEHTYNEQFF
-	TRBV7-8	-	TRBJ2-7	TGTGCCAGCAGCTTTCAATCCACAGGGACCCACGAGCAGTACTTC	CASSFQSTGTHEQYF
-	TRBV7-8	TRBD1	TRBJ1-2	TGTGCCAGCAGCTTAGCGCCATCCCACAGGGGTGGCTACACCTTC	CASSLAPSHRGGYTF
once	TRBV7-2	TRBD2	TRBJ2-1	TGTGCCAGCAGCTTACGGGGACTAGCGGGTATAGGTTGGGAGTTCTTC	CASSLRGLAGIGWEFF
-	TRBV6-4	TRBD2	TRBJ2-7	TGTGCCAGCAGATCCCGGCGGGAGGTCACCTACGAGCAGTACTTC	CASRSRREVTYEQYF
once	TRBV10-3	-	TRBJ2-5	TGTGCCATCAGTGTAAAAGAGACCCAGTACTTC	CAISVKETQYF
-	TRBV7-2	-	TRBJ2-2	TGTGCCAGCAGCTGGGGGGGCGTAGGCACCGGGGAGCTGTTTTTT	CASSWGGVGTGELFF
-	TRBV7-3	TRBD2	TRBJ2-3	TGTGCCAGCAGCTCCGGGACTAGCGGTGGCACAGATACGCAGTATTTT	CASSSGTSGGTDTQYF
-	TRBV7-3	-	TRBJ2-1	TGTGCCAGCAGCTTAAGGGCAGGAAATGAGCAGTTCTTC	CASSLRAGNEQFF
-	TRBV2	-	TRBJ2-5	TGTGCCAGCAGTGACAGGGGAGAGACCCAGTACTTC	CASSDRGETQYF
-	TRBV5-4	-	TRBJ2-3	TGTGCCAGCAGTTATCAGGGGAGAGCAGATACGCAGTATTTT	CASSYQGRADTQYF
-	TRBV5-3	-	TRBJ1-4	TGTGCCAGAAGCGCCACAGGAGAAAAACTGTTTTTT	CARSATGEKLFF
few	TRBV19	TRBD1	TRBJ2-6	TGTGCCAGTAGCCCTCGGACAGGGGGCCCTGGGGCCAACGTCCTGACTTTC	CASSPRTGGPGANVLTF